What follows is one T cell receptor beta chain and its context. V lost 1 base and J 5 bases, leaving 2 bases between the germline ends. Germline values: CDR1 DFQATT, CDR2 SNEGSKA (reference sequence). The CDR3 is 10 amino acids. This sample was included in a study of blood T cell repertoires in COVID-19. Data came from immunoSEQ multiplex PCR; TCRdb stores just in-frame clones and leaves some out. The repertoire holds about 140,000 clones, approximately 80% seen once, with 1.6% in the top ten. Residents of about 25 US areas, aged about 18 to 89 years, made up the participants. The sample comprised PBMCs or T cells enriched from blood (not recorded which). This receptor was taken from a woman between 18 and 29 years old who had been exposed to COVID-19. The rearrangement uses TRBV20-1 and TRBJ2-5; D unclear. The CDR3 DNA reads as TGCAGTGCTAGAGCTGAGACCCAGTACTTC. It encodes CSARAETQYF.